This T cell receptor (beta chain) comes out of a study of blood T cells in healthy people across ages. Findings and limits, study-wide: With unsorted PBMCs, a conclusive comparison of naive versus antigen-experienced cells was not possible.

CDR1 is SGHTA, CDR2 FQGNSA, per germline. The CDR3 extends over 13 amino acids. Trimming took 5 bases from V and 3 from J, leaving 10 bases between them. For this clonotype: What it binds is not known.

Next came a second PCR, run for about 6 to 11 cycles, which used a sample-barcoded 5' primer along with a J-beta primer mix. No fewer than 2.5 million CDR3-containing paired-end reads came from each sample. Each CDR3 protein is one row after TCRdb ran MiXCR on the 5' RACE reads. The sample includes hundreds of thousands of distinct CDR3 sequences, around half seen only once; the top ten take around 23%. Donors gave around 9.8 milliliters of peripheral blood apiece. They isolated at least 6 million PBMCs from each sample. The TCR originated in an elderly man in good health. The specimen was blood. The V call is TRBV7-2, the J call TRBJ1-1; D is unresolved. The CDR3 DNA reads as TGTGCCAGCAGCCTCGGCCTGTACACTGAAGCTTTCTTT. It codes for CASSLGLYTEAFF.